This T cell receptor (beta chain) was captured in a study of blood T cell repertoires in COVID-19. Turning to the study itself: COVID-19 samples from acute and convalescent phases originated in the United States, Italy and Spain. In each case, the material was cDNA or gDNA derived from T cells, B-cell-depleted T cells, or PBMCs.

This CDR3 comprises 13 residues. Germline-derived CDR1 and CDR2 are SGHRS and YFSETQ. The germline V and J ends were trimmed by 7 bases and 1 base, with 11 bases remaining between them. Before they entered the study, exposed participants had met a COVID-19 case within 2 weeks. In the study's own analysis: Estimation of nucleated cell counts relied on the amplification of reference gene primers. Profiling relied on immunoSEQ multiplex PCR, and the TCRdb table lists in-frame clones only, not all of them. Clone size and the V and J calls come from that table; the DNA yielded D and trimming. The data show about 230,000 clones, approximately 88% seen once.

The chain employs TRBV5-1 and TRBJ1-1; D might be TRBD1 (5 bases). This clonotype was sampled from a woman aged 25-40 years who had been exposed to COVID-19. The sample was PBMCs or T cells enriched from blood (not recorded which). The CDR3 coding sequence is TGCGCCAGCGCGGGGGGTGGGAACACTGAAGCTTTCTTT. Translated: CASAGGGNTEAFF.